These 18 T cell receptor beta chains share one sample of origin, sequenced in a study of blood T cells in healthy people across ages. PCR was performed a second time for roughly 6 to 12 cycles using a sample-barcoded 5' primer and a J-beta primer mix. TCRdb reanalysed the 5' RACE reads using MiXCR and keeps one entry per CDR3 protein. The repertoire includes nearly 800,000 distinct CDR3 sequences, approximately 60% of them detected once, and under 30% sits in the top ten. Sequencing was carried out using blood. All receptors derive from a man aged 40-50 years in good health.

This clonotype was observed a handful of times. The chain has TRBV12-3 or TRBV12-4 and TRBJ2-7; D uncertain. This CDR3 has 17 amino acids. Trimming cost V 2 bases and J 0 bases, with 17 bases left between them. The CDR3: CASSLTTEGRYSYEQYF. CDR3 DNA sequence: TGTGCCAGCAGTTTAACGACGGAAGGACGGTACTCCTACGAGCAGTACTTC.

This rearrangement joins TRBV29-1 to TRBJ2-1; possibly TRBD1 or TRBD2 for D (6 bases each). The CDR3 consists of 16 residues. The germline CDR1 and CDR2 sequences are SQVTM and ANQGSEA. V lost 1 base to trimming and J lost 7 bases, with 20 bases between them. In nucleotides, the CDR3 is TGCAGCGTTGAAGGCGGAGGGGGGCATATTGGTAATGAGCAGTTCTTC. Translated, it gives CSVEGGGGHIGNEQFF.

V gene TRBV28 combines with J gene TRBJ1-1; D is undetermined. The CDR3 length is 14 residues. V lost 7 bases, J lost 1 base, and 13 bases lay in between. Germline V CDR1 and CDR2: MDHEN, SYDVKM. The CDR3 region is CASNPLQENTEAFF. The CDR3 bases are TGTGCCAGCAACCCATTACAAGAGAACACTGAAGCTTTCTTT.

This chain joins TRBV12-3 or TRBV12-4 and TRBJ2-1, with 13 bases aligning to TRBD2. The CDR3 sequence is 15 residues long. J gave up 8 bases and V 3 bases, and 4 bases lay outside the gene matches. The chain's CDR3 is CASSLWTSGSDEQFF. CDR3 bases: TGTGCCAGCAGTTTGTGGACTAGCGGGAGCGATGAGCAGTTCTTC.

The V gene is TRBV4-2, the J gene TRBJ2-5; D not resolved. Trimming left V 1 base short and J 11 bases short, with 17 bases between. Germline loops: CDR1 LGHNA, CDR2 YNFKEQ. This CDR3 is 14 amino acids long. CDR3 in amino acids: CASSQANPLGEQYF. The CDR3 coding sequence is TGTGCCAGCAGCCAAGCTAATCCCTTGGGTGAGCAGTACTTC.

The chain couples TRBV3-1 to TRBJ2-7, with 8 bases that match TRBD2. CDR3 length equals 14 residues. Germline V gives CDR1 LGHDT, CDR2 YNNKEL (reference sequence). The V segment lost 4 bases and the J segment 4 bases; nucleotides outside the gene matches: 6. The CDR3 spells CASSPAGGRYEQYF. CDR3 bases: TGTGCCAGCAGCCCGGCGGGGGGCCGGTACGAGCAGTACTTC.

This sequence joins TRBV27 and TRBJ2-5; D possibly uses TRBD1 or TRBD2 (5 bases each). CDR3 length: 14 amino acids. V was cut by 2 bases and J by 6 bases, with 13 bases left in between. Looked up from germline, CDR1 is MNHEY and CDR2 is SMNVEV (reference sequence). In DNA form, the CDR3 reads TGTGCCAGCAGTTTAGGGGGTTGGGAAAAGACCCAGTACTTC. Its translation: CASSLGGWEKTQYF.

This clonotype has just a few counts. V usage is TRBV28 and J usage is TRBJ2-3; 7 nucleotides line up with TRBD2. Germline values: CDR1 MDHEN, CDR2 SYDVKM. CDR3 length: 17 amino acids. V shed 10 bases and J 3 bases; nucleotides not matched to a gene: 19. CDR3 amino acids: CATFREGLGVRTDTQYF. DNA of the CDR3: TGTGCCACCTTCAGGGAGGGGTTAGGTGTAAGAACAGATACGCAGTATTTT.

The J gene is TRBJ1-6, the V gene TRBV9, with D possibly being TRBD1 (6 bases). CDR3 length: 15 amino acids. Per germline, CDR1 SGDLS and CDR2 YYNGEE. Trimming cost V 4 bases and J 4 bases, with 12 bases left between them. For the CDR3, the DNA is TGTGCCAGCAGCCGGGACATCATTTATAATTCACCCCTCCACTTT. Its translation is CASSRDIIYNSPLHF.

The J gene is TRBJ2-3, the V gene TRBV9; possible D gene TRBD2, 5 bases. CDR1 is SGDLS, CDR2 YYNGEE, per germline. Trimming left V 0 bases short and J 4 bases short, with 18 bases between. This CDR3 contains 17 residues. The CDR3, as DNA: TGTGCCAGCAGCGTAGGCGAGGGAAACAGAGGGTCAGATACGCAGTATTTT. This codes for CASSVGEGNRGSDTQYF. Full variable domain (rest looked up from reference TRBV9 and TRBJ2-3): DSGVTQTPKHLITATGQRVTLRCSPRSGDLSVYWYQQSLDQGLQFLIQYYNGEERAKGNILERFSAQQFPDLHSELNLSSLELGDSALYFCASSVGEGNRGSDTQYFGPGTRLTVL.

The CDR3 region is CASSSSGRENYGYTF. The CDR3 DNA reads as TGTGCCAGCAGCTCATCGGGGCGCGAGAACTATGGCTACACCTTC. The V and J genes are TRBV7-9 and TRBJ1-2, with D tentatively TRBD1 (5 bases). The CDR3 is 15 residues long. V was cut by 4 bases and J by 2 bases, with 14 bases left in between. Germline V gene data show CDR1 as SEHNR and CDR2 as FQNEAQ (reference sequence).

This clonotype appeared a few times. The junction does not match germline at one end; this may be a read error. CDR3 residues: CASSFRSVSGANVPTF. CDR3 sequence (DNA): TGTGCCAGCAGCTTTCGTTCGGTCTCTGGGGCCAACGTCCCGACTTTC. This chain uses TRBV7-2 with TRBJ2-6; TRBD1 is a possible D gene (5 bases). The CDR3 is made up of 16 amino acids. Germline V gives CDR1 SGHTA, CDR2 FQGNSA.

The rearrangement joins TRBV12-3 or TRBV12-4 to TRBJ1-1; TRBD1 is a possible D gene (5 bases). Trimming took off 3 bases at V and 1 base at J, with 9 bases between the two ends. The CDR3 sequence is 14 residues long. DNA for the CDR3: TGTGCCAGCAGTTTGGGGGGTACGAACACTGAAGCTTTCTTT. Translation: CASSLGGTNTEAFF.

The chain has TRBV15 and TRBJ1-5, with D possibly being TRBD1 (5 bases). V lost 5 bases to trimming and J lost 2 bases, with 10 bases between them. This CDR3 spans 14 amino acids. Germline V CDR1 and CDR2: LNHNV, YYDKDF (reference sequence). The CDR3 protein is CATSLVGGNQPQHF. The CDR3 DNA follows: TGTGCCACCAGCTTGGTGGGGGGCAATCAGCCCCAGCATTTT.

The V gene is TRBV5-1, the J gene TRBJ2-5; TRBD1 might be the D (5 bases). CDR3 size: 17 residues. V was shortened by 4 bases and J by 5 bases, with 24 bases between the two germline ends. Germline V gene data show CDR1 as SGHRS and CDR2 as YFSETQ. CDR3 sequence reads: CASSLINPTGPRETQYF. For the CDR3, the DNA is TGCGCCAGCAGCCTAATCAATCCAACAGGCCCTCGGGAGACCCAGTACTTC. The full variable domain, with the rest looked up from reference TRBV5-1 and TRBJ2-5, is KAGVTQTPRYLIKTRGQQVTLSCSPISGHRSVSWYQQTPGQGLQFLFEYFSETQRNKGNFPGRFSGRQFSNSRSEMNVSTLELGDSALYLCASSLINPTGPRETQYFGPGTRLLVL.

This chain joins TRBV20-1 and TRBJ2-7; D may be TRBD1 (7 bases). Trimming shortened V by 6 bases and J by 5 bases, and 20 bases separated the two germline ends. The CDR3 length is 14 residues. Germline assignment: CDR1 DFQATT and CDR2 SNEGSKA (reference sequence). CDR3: CSARGAGGRNEQYF. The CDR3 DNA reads TGCAGTGCGAGGGGGGCAGGGGGAAGGAACGAGCAGTACTTC.

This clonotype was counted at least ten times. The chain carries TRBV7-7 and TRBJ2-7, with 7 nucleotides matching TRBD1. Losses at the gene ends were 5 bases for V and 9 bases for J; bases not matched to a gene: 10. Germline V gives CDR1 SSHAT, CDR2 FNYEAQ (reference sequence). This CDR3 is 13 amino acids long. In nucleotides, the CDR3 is TGTGCCAGCAGCGCAGGGGGTGTGTCGGCGCAGTACTTC. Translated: CASSAGGVSAQYF.

The CDR3 spells CASSLTGGRARNEQFF. The CDR3 nucleotides read TGTGCCAGCAGCTTAACAGGCGGGAGGGCCCGAAATGAGCAGTTCTTC. This chain uses TRBV7-3 with TRBJ2-1; TRBD2 agrees at 9 bases. CDR3 length: 16 residues. After removal of 0 bases from V and 7 bases from J, the junction contained 7 bases not matched to a gene. CDR1 SGHTA and CDR2 FQGTGA come from the germline V gene.